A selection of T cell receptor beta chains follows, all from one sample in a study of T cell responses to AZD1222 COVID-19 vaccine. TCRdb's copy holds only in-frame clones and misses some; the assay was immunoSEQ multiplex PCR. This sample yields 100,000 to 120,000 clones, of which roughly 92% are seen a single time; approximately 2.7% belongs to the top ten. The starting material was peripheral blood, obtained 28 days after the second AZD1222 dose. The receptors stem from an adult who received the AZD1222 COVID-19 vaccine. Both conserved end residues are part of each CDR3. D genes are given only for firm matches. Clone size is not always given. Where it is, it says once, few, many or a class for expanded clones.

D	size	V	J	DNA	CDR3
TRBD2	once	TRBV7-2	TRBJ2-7	TGTGCCAGCAGTATTGCTAGCGGGGGCTCCTTCTACGAGCAGTACTTC	CASSIASGGSFYEQYF
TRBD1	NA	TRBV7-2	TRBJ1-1	TGTGCCAGCAGCGCGACAGGGTCCAACACTGAAGCTTTCTTT	CASSATGSNTEAFF
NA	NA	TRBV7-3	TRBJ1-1	TGTGCCAGCAGCTTAGTGGACCCACAGGCCGGAGAGGCTGAAGCTTTCTTT	CASSLVDPQAGEAEAFF
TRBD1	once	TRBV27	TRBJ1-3	TGTGCCAGCAGTCCACAGGGGTCTGGAAACACCATATATTTT	CASSPQGSGNTIYF
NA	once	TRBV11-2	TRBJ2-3	TGTGCCAGCAGCTCTACCTTTTCCGATACGCAGTATTTT	CASSSTFSDTQYF
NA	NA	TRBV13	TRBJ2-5	TGTGCCAGCAGCTTTGACTCCCAAGAGACCCAGTACTTC	CASSFDSQETQYF
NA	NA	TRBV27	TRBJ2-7	TGTGCCAGCAGTCGAACCGGACGGGGCGAGCAGTACTTC	CASSRTGRGEQYF
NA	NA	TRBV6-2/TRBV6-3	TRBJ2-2	TGTGCCAGCAGTCCCGTACTTAACACCGGGGAGCTGTTTTTT	CASSPVLNTGELFF
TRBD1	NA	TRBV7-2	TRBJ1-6	TGTGCCAGCAGCCCCCAAGGACAGGGTCAGTCACCCCTCCACTTT	CASSPQGQGQSPLHF
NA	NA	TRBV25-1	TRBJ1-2	TGTGCCAGCAGTGAATATGGGCGGCGAAATGGGAACTATGGCTACACCTTC	CASSEYGRRNGNYGYTF
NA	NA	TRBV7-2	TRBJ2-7	TGTGCCAGCAGCTTAGCGGGTTACTTGGCGGCCTACGAGCAGTACTTC	CASSLAGYLAAYEQYF
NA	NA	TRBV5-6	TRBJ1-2	TGTGCCAGCAGCCCCCCCCGCGGGGTTTATGGCTACACCTTC	CASSPPRGVYGYTF
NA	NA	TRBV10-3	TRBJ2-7	TGTGCCATCAGGGACGGGCCCTACGAGCAGTACTTC	CAIRDGPYEQYF
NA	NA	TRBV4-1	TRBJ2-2	TGCGCCAGCAGCCAACCCCCCGGGGGGCAGGCAAACACCGGGGAGCTGTTTTTT	CASSQPPGGQANTGELFF
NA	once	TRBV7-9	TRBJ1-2	TGTGCCAGCAGCTTAAAAGTCTCGGCTTACCTAGAATATGGCTACACCTTC	CASSLKVSAYLEYGYTF
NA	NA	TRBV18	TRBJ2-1	TGTGCCAGCTCGCTTCAGGGATATAACAATGAGCAGTTCTTC	CASSLQGYNNEQFF
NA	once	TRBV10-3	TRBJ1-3	TGTGCCACCCGGGACAACTCTGGAAACACCATATATTTT	CATRDNSGNTIYF
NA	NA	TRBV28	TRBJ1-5	TGTGCCAGCAGTTTAGTGTTCCGTAGCAATCAGCCCCAGCATTTT	CASSLVFRSNQPQHF
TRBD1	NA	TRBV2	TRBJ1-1	TGTGCCAGCAGTTGGACAGGCGCGGATGCAGCTTTCTTT	CASSWTGADAAFF
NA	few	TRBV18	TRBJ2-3	TGTGCCAGCTCAGCATCTCGGACAGATACGCAGTATTTT	CASSASRTDTQYF
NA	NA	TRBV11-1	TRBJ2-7	TGTGCCAGCAGCCGCGAGGTCTACGAGCAGTACTTC	CASSREVYEQYF
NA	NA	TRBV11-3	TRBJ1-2	TGTGCCAGCAGCTTAGATCGGGCAGGCGGAGGCTACACCTTC	CASSLDRAGGGYTF
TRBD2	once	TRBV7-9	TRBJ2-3	TGTGCCAGCAGCGCCCGACTAGCGGGGGGCACAGATACGCAGTATTTT	CASSARLAGGTDTQYF
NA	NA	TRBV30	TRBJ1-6	TGTGCCTGGAGAGTGGCCTTGGGGGGGAATTCACCCCTCCACTTT	CAWRVALGGNSPLHF
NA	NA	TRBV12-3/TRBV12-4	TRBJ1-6	TGTGCCAGCTCCCCGTGGTATAATTCACCCCTCCACTTT	CASSPWYNSPLHF
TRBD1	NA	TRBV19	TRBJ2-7	TGTGCCAGTAGTATTTCTCCCGGACAGGGGGCGTACGAGCAGTACTTC	CASSISPGQGAYEQYF
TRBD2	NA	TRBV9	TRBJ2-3	TGTGCCAGCAGCGTAGCATCCTTTACGGCGGGAGGCGATACGCAGTATTTT	CASSVASFTAGGDTQYF
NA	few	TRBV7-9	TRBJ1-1	TGTGCCAGCAGTCCCGGTGGGTCCGCCACTGAAGCTTTCTTT	CASSPGGSATEAFF
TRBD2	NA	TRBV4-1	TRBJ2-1	TGCGCCAGCAGCCTTTTGCGGGGGGCCTCATCTGAGCAGTTCTTC	CASSLLRGASSEQFF
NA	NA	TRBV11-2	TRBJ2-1	TGTGCCAGCAGCCCACAAGGGGGTGGGAATGAGCAGTTCTTC	CASSPQGGGNEQFF
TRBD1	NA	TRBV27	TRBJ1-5	TGTGCCAGCAGCATGACAGGGGATTATCAGCCCCAGCATTTT	CASSMTGDYQPQHF